This T cell receptor beta chain is drawn from a study of T cell responses to AZD1222 COVID-19 vaccine. Findings and limits, study-wide: Among vaccine-associated CD4 TCRs, coverage spanned spike, with dominance at 160-218 and 743-854. Spike-specific TCRs gained breadth and depth after people received two AZD1222 doses. Only five or six people who got AZD1222 tested seropositive at baseline. The peak T cell response came first, and repertoires were sampled only after it.

TCRdb's table, derived via immunoSEQ multiplex PCR, lists solely in-frame clones and lacks some. The repertoire consists of about 90,000 clones, with under 95% occurring once and the leading ten covering roughly 5%. Concerning this clone itself: The target antigen is unknown.

CDR1 and CDR2 (germline): SEHNR, FQNEAQ (reference sequence). This CDR3 has 14 residues. Trimming left V 1 base short and J 2 bases short, with 8 bases between. The sample in question was peripheral blood, obtained on day 0 of MenACWY control vaccination. This chain joins TRBV7-9 and TRBJ1-2; D not certain. This receptor was obtained from an adult in good health. The CDR3 DNA reads as TGTGCCAGCAGCTTAGAGCCAGGCAACTATGGCTACACCTTC. It yields the protein CASSLEPGNYGYTF.